A selection of T cell receptor beta chains follows, all from one sample in a study of OX40 agonist ivuxolimab in advanced cancers. Assay used: immunoSEQ multiplex PCR; TCRdb lists only in-frame clones, some missing. The sample gives around 20,000 clones, around 82% of which show up once; around 40% is in the top ten. Source: CD4+ or CD8+ T cells sorted from blood, taken in a trial of the OX40 agonist ivuxolimab. Receptor source: an adult with an advanced solid tumor such as melanoma, head and neck, liver or kidney cancer. Each CDR3 is given without its conserved first and last residue. The order of the fields is CDR3 protein, clone size, J gene, V gene. Clone size is shown for a subset of rows, as once, few, many or a class of expanded clone.

CDR3aa: ASSADSLYTEAF
abundance: .
j_gene: TRBJ1-1
v_gene: TRBV27

CDR3aa: AWDTGARFVKAF
abundance: .
j_gene: TRBJ1-1
v_gene: TRBV30

CDR3aa: ASSPGEGGTEAF
abundance: few
j_gene: TRBJ1-1
v_gene: TRBV5-1

CDR3aa: ASSLDSMAGANYGYT
abundance: once
j_gene: TRBJ1-2
v_gene: TRBV11-2

CDR3aa: AISGTSGGFLINEQF
abundance: .
j_gene: TRBJ2-1
v_gene: TRBV10-3

CDR3aa: ASSLDGNTIY
abundance: .
j_gene: TRBJ1-3
v_gene: TRBV5-1

CDR3aa: ASSPLGGFTDTQY
abundance: .
j_gene: TRBJ2-3
v_gene: TRBV7-3

CDR3aa: ASSEPLWDRSHGYT
abundance: .
j_gene: TRBJ1-2
v_gene: TRBV2

CDR3aa: ASRTNFQETQY
abundance: .
j_gene: TRBJ2-5
v_gene: TRBV7-9

CDR3aa: ASSLRDSIYGYT
abundance: .
j_gene: TRBJ1-2
v_gene: TRBV28

CDR3aa: ASEAGARQPQH
abundance: few
j_gene: TRBJ1-5
v_gene: TRBV5-6

CDR3aa: ASSWGQGQPQH
abundance: .
j_gene: TRBJ1-5
v_gene: TRBV27

CDR3aa: ASSLEAGRVQTNT
abundance: .
j_gene: TRBJ1-2
v_gene: TRBV7-2

CDR3aa: ASSVVSGISYNEQF
abundance: .
j_gene: TRBJ2-1
v_gene: TRBV9

CDR3aa: ASSPSGGEYEQY
abundance: .
j_gene: TRBJ2-7
v_gene: TRBV2

CDR3aa: ASSEGVGIDTEAF
abundance: few
j_gene: TRBJ1-1
v_gene: TRBV10-1

CDR3aa: ASRVWGGSNNEQF
abundance: few
j_gene: TRBJ2-1
v_gene: TRBV27

CDR3aa: ASSSQTGEVEKLF
abundance: .
j_gene: TRBJ1-4
v_gene: TRBV11-2

CDR3aa: ASSWTGTNEQF
abundance: .
j_gene: TRBJ2-1
v_gene: TRBV5-1

CDR3aa: ASSTRLGGHNEQF
abundance: .
j_gene: TRBJ2-1
v_gene: TRBV5-1

CDR3aa: ASSLGLAREREQY
abundance: .
j_gene: TRBJ2-7
v_gene: TRBV7-9

CDR3aa: ASTLKASWDSTDTQY
abundance: .
j_gene: TRBJ2-3
v_gene: TRBV28

CDR3aa: ASSIRQGLEEKLF
abundance: .
j_gene: TRBJ1-4
v_gene: TRBV7-9

CDR3aa: ASSSGTGKGYEQY
abundance: few
j_gene: TRBJ2-7
v_gene: TRBV7-6

CDR3aa: ASSPRWGRSEAF
abundance: .
j_gene: TRBJ1-1
v_gene: TRBV18